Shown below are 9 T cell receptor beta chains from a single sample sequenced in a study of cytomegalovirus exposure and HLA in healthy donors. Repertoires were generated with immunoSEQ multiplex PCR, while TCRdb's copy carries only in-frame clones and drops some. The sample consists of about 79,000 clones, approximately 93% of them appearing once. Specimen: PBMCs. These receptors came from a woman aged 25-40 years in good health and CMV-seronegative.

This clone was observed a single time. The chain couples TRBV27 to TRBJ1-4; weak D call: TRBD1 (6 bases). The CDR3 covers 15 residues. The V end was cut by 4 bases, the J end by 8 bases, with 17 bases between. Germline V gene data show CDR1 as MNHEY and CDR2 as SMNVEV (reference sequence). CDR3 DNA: TGTGCCAGCAGTTCCATACAGGGTCTGAGGGAAAAACTGTTTTTT. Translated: CASSSIQGLREKLFF. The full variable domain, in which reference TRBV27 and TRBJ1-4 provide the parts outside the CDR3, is EAQVTQNPRYLITVTGKKLTVTCSQNMNHEYMSWYRQDPGLGLRQIYYSMNVEVTDKGDVPEGYKVSRKEKRNFPLILESPSPNQTSLYFCASSSIQGLREKLFFGSGTQLSVL.

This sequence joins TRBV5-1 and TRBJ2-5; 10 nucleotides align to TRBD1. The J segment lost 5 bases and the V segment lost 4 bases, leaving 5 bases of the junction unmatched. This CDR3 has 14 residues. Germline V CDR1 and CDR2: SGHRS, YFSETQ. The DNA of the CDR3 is TGCGCCAGCAGCATTGACAGGGGGCAGGAGACCCAGTACTTC. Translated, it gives CASSIDRGQETQYF.

CDR3 nucleotides: TGTGCCAGCAGCTCCGGGACACCCACCGGATATGGCTACACCTTC. Amino acids: CASSSGTPTGYGYTF. The rearrangement links TRBV28 to TRBJ1-2, with D possibly TRBD1 on 6 matching bases. V shed 6 bases and J shed 5 bases, with 19 bases lying between them. Germline V CDR1 and CDR2: MDHEN, SYDVKM. This CDR3 region has 15 residues.

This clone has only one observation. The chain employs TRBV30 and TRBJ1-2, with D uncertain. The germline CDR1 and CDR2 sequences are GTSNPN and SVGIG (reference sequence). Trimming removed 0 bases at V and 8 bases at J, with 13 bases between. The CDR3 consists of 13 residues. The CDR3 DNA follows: TGTGCCTGGAGTGTAGGACCTCGGGAAGGCTACACCTTC. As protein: CAWSVGPREGYTF.

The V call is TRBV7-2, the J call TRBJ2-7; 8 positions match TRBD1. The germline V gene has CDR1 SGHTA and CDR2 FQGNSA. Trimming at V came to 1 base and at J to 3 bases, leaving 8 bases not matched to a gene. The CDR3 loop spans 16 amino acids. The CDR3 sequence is CASSLVAGQDNYEQYF. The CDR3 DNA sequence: TGTGCCAGCAGCTTAGTGGCGGGACAGGATAACTACGAGCAGTACTTC.

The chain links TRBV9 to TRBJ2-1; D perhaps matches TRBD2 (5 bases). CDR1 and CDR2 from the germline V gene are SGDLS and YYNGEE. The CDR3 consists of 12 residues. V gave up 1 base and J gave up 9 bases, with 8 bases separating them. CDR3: CASSVRAGEQFF. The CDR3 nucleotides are TGTGCCAGCAGCGTAAGGGCGGGTGAGCAGTTCTTC.

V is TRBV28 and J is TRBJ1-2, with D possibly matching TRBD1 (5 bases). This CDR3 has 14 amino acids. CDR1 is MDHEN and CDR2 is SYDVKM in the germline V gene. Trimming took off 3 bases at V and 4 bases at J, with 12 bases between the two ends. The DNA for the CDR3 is TGTGCCAGCAGTTTGACACAGGCCACCTATGGCTACACCTTC. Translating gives CASSLTQATYGYTF.

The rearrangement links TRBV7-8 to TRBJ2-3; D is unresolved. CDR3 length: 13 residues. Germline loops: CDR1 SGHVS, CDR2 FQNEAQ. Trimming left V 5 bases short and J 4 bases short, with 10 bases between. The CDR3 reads CASSPPVADTQYF. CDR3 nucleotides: TGTGCCAGCAGCCCCCCGGTGGCAGATACGCAGTATTTT.

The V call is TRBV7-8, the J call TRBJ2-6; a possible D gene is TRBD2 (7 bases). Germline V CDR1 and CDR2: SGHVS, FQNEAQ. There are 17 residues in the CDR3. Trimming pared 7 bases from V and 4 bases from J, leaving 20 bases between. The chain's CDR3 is CASTPLRGGNGANVLTF. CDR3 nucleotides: TGTGCCAGCACCCCCTTGAGGGGGGGCAACGGGGCCAACGTCCTGACTTTC. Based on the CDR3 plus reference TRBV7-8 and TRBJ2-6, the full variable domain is GAGVSQSPRYKVAKRGQDVALRCDPISGHVSLFWYQQALGQGPEFLTYFQNEAQLDKSGLPSDRFFAERPEGSVSTLKIQRTQQEDSAVYLCASTPLRGGNGANVLTFGAGSRLTVL.